The text below deals with one T cell receptor beta chain. What it binds is unknown. These data originate in a study of cytomegalovirus exposure and HLA in healthy donors. Study-level information: Out of about 190 million T cells, an earlier analysis found about 100 million unique TCR beta sequences in total. Ancestry clustering placed 70% to 85% of under 450 genotyped donors in the Caucasian-associated cluster. Study-wide findings and caveats: A later analysis linked a missense DCLRE1C variant to TCR beta V- and J-gene trimming.

A multiplex PCR was run with 60 Vbeta primers and 13 Jbeta primers. Measured with immunoSEQ multiplex PCR; TCRdb has only the in-frame clones, and not every one. The sample shows hundreds of thousands of clones, roughly two thirds of them seen only once. V lost 8 bases to trimming and J lost 7 bases, with 7 bases between them. The germline V gene has CDR1 SGHNT and CDR2 YENEEA. CDR3 length: 10 amino acids. The J gene is TRBJ2-3, the V gene TRBV11-3; D ambiguous. The sequence was obtained from a female donor in good health and CMV-seronegative. Sequencing was carried out using PBMCs. The CDR3 here is CASLSNTQYF. In DNA, the CDR3 is TGTGCCAGCTTGAGTAATACGCAGTATTTT.